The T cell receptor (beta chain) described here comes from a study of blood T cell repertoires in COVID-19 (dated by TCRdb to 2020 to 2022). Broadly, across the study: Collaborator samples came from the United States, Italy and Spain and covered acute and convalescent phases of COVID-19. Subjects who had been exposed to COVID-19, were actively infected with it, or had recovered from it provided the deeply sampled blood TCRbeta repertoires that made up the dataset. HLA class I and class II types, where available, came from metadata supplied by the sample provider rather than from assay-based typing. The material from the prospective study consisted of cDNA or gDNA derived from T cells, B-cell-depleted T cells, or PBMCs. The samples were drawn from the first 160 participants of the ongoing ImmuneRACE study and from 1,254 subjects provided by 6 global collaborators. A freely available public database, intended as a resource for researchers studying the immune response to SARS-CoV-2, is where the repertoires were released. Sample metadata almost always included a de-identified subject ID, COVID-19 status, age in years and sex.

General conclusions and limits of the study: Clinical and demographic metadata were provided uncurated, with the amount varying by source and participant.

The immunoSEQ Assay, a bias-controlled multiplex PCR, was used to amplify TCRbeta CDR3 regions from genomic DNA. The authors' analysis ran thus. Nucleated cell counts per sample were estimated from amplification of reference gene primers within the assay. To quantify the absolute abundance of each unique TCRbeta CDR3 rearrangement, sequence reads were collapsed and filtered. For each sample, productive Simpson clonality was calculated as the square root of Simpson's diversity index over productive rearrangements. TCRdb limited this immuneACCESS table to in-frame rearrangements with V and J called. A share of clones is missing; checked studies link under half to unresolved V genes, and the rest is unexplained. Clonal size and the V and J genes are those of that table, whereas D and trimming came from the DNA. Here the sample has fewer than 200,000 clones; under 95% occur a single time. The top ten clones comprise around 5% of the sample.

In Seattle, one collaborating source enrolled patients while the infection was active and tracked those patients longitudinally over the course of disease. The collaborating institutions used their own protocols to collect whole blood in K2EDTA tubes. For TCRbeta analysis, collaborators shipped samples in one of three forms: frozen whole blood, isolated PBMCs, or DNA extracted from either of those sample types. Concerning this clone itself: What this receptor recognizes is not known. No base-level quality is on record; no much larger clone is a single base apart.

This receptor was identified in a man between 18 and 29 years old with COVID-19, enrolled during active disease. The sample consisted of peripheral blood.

The DNA sequence is given as TGTGCCAGCAGCTGGGGGACAGGGGAAACAGATACGCAGTATTTT. Its translation is CASSWGTGETDTQYF. The rearranged chain carries TRBV5-6 and TRBJ2-3; TRBD1 aligns with 10 central bases. Relative to germline, V is missing 3 bases and J is missing 3 bases, with 4 bases of the junction outside any gene match. Including the terminal cysteine and phenylalanine, the CDR3 comprises 15 residues. The entry retains the CDR3 DNA only, 45 bases that are in frame from base 1. As encoded in the germline V gene, CDR1 is SGHDT while CDR2 is YYEEEE.